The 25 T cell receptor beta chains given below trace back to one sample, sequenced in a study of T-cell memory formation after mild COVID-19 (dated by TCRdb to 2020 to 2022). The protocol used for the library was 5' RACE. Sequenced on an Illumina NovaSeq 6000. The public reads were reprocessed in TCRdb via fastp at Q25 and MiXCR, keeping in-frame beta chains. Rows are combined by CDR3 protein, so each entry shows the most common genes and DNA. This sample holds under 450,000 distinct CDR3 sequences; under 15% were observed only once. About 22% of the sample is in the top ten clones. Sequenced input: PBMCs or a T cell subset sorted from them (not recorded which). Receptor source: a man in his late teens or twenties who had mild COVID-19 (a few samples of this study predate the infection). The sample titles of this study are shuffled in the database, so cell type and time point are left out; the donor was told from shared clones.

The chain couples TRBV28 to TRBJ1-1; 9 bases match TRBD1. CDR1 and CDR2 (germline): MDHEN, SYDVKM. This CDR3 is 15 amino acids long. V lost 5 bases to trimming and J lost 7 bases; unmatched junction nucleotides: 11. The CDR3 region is CASSTSGTGWSEAFF. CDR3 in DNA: TGTGCCAGCAGTACCTCCGGGACAGGGTGGAGTGAAGCTTTCTTT.

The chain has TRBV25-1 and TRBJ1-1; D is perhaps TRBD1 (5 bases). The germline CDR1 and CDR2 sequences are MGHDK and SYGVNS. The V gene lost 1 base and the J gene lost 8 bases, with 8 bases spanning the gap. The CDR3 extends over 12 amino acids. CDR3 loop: CASSESGPEAFF. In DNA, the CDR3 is TGTGCCAGCAGTGAATCGGGGCCCGAAGCTTTCTTT.

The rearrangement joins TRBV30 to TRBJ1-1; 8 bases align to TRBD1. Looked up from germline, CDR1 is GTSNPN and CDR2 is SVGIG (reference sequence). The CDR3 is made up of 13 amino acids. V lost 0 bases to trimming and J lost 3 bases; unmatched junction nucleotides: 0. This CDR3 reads CAWSVQGDTEAFF. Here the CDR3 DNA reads TGTGCCTGGAGTGTACAGGGGGACACTGAAGCTTTCTTT.

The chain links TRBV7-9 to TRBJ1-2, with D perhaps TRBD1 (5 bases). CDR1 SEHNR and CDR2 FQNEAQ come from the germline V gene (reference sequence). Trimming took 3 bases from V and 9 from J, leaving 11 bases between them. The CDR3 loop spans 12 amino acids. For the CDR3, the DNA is TGTGCCAGCAGCTTTTCGGGGGGGAGCTACACCTTC. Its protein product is CASSFSGGSYTF.

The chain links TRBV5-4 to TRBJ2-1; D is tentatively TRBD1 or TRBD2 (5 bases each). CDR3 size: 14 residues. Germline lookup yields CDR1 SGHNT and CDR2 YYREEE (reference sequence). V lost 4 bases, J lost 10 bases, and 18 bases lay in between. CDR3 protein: CASSPGRQSGEQFF. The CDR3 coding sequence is TGTGCCAGCAGCCCGGGACGGCAGTCAGGGGAGCAGTTCTTC.

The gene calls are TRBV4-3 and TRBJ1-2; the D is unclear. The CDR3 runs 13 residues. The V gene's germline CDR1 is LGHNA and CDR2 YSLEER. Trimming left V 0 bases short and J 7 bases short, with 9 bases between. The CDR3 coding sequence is TGCGCCAGCAGCCAAGATCAAGCAGGTGGCTACACCTTC. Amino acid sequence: CASSQDQAGGYTF.

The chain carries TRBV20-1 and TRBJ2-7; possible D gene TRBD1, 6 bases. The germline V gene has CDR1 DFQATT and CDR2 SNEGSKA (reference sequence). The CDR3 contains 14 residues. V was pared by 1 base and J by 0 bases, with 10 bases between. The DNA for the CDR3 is TGCAGTGCTAGAGGACAGGAGAGCTCCTACGAGCAGTACTTC. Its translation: CSARGQESSYEQYF.

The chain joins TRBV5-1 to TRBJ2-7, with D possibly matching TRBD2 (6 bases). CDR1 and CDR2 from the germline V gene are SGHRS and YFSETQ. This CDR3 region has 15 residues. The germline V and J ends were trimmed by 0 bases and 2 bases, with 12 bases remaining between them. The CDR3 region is CASSLVGGHPYEQYF. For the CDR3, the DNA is TGCGCCAGCAGCTTGGTTGGAGGGCACCCCTACGAGCAGTACTTC.

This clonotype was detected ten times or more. CDR3: CASSLVEGSAYEQYF. CDR3 nucleotides: TGTGCCAGCAGCTTAGTTGAGGGGTCAGCCTACGAGCAGTACTTC. This chain connects TRBV7-2 to TRBJ2-7, with D perhaps being TRBD1 or TRBD2 (5 bases each). With 1 base removed from V and 2 bases from J, the gap between germline ends came to 12 bases. Germline CDR1 reads SGHTA; CDR2 reads FQGNSA. The CDR3 has 15 amino acids.

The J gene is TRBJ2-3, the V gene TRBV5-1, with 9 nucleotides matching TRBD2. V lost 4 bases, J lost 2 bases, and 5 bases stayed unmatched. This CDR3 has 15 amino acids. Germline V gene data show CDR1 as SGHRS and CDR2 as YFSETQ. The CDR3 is CASSLLAGHTDTQYF. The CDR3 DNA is TGCGCCAGCAGCCTCCTAGCGGGACACACAGATACGCAGTATTTT.

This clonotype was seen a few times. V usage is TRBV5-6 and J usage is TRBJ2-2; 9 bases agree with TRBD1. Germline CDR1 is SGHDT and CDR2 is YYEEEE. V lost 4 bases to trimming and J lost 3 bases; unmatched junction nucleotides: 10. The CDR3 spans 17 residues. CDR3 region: CASSRTSTGGDTGELFF. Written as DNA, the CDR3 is TGTGCCAGCAGCCGCACCTCGACAGGGGGGGACACCGGGGAGCTGTTTTTT.

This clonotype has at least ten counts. CDR3 sequence: CASSLGASNTGELFF. The CDR3 bases are TGTGCCAGCAGCTTAGGAGCGTCCAACACCGGGGAGCTGTTTTTT. The rearrangement joins TRBV7-2 to TRBJ2-2; no definite D call. Germline V gene sequence: CDR1 SGHTA, CDR2 FQGNSA. The CDR3 length is 15 residues. Trimming stripped 1 base from V and 2 bases from J, with 8 bases between. The entire variable domain, with the rest obtained from reference TRBV7-2 and TRBJ2-2, is as follows: GAGVSQSPSNKVTEKGKDVELRCDPISGHTALYWYRQSLGQGLEFLIYFQGNSAPDKSGLPSDRFSAERTGGSVSTLTIQRTQQEDSAVYLCASSLGASNTGELFFGEGSRLTVL.

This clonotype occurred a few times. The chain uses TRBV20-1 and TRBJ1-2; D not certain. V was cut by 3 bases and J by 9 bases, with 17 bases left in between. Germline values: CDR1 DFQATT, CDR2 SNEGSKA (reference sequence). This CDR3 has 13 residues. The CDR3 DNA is TGCAGTGCTAGCGGGAGCAGGACTCTTCGCTACACCTTC. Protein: CSASGSRTLRYTF.

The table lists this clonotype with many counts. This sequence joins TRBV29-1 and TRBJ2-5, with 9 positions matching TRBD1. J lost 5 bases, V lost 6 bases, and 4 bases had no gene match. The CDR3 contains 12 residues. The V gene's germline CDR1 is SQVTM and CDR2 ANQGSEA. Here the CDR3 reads CSVWTGAETQYF. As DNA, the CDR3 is TGCAGCGTCTGGACAGGGGCTGAGACCCAGTACTTC.

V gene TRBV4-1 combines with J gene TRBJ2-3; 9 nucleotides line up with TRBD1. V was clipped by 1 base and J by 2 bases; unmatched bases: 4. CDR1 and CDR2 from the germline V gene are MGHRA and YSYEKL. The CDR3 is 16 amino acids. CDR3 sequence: CASSQGDRGSTDTQYF. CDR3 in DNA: TGCGCCAGCAGCCAAGGTGACAGGGGGTCCACAGATACGCAGTATTTT.

The CDR3 coding sequence is TGTGCCAGCGCACAGACCTACGAGCAGTACTTC. Protein sequence: CASAQTYEQYF. This chain uses TRBV7-9 with TRBJ2-7; D remains unclear. Trimming stripped 8 bases from V and 2 bases from J, with 7 bases between. CDR1 is SEHNR and CDR2 is FQNEAQ in the germline V gene (reference sequence). The CDR3 runs 11 residues.

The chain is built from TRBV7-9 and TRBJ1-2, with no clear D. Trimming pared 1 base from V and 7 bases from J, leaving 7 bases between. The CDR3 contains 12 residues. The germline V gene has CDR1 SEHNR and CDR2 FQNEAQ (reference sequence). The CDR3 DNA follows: TGTGCCAGCAGCTTAGTCTCCCTTGGCTACACCTTC. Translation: CASSLVSLGYTF.

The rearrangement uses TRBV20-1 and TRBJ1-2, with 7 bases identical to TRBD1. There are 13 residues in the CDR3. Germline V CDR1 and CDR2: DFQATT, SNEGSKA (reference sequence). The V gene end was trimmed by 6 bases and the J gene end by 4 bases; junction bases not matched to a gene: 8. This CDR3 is CSAETGRGYGYTF. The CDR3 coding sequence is TGCAGTGCCGAGACAGGGAGGGGCTATGGCTACACCTTC.

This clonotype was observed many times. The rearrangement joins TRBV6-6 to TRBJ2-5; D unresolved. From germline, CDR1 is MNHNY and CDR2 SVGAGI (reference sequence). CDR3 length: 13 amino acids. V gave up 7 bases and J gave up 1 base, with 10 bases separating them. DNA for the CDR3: TGTGCCAGCACCCATGTTCTCCAAGAGACCCAGTACTTC. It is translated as CASTHVLQETQYF.

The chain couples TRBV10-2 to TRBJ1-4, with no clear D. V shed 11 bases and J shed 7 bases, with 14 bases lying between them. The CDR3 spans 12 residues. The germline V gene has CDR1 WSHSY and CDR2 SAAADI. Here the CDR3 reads CASLEGGEKLFF. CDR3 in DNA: TGCGCCTCCCTTGAGGGAGGTGAAAAACTGTTTTTT.

CDR3 residues: CASSSHRGGNTIYF. CDR3 nucleotide sequence: TGTGCCAGCAGTTCACACAGGGGTGGAAACACCATATATTTT. V usage is TRBV12-3 or TRBV12-4 and J usage is TRBJ1-3, with TRBD1 matching 7 bases. The CDR3 loop spans 14 amino acids. J lost 3 bases, V lost 4 bases, and 3 bases had no gene match.

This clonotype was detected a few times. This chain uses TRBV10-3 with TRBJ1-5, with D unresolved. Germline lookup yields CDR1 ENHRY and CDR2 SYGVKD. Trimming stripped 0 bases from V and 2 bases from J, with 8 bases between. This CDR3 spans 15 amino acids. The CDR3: CAISESRVGNQPQHF. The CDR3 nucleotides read TGTGCCATCAGTGAGTCGAGGGTGGGCAATCAGCCCCAGCATTTT.

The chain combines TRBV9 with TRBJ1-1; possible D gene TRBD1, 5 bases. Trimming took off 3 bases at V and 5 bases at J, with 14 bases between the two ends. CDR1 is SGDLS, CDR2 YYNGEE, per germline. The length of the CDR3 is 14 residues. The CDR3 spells CASSEWGASTEAFF. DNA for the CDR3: TGTGCCAGCAGCGAGTGGGGCGCGTCGACTGAAGCTTTCTTT.

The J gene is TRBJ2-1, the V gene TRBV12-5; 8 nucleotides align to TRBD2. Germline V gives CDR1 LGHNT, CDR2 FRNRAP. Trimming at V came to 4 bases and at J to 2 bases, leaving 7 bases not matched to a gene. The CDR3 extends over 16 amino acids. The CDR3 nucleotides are TGTGCTAGTGGTTCACCAGCGGGGGTAGCCTACAATGAGCAGTTCTTC. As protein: CASGSPAGVAYNEQFF.

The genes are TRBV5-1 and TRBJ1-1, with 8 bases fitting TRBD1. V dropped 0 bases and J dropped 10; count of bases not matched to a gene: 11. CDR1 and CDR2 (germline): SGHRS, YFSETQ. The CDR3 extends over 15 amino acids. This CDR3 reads CASSLGTGFSLGAFF. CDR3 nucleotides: TGCGCCAGCAGCTTGGGGACAGGGTTTTCTTTGGGAGCTTTCTTT. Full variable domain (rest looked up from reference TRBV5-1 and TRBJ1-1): KAGVTQTPRYLIKTRGQQVTLSCSPISGHRSVSWYQQTPGQGLQFLFEYFSETQRNKGNFPGRFSGRQFSNSRSEMNVSTLELGDSALYLCASSLGTGFSLGAFFGQGTRLTVV.